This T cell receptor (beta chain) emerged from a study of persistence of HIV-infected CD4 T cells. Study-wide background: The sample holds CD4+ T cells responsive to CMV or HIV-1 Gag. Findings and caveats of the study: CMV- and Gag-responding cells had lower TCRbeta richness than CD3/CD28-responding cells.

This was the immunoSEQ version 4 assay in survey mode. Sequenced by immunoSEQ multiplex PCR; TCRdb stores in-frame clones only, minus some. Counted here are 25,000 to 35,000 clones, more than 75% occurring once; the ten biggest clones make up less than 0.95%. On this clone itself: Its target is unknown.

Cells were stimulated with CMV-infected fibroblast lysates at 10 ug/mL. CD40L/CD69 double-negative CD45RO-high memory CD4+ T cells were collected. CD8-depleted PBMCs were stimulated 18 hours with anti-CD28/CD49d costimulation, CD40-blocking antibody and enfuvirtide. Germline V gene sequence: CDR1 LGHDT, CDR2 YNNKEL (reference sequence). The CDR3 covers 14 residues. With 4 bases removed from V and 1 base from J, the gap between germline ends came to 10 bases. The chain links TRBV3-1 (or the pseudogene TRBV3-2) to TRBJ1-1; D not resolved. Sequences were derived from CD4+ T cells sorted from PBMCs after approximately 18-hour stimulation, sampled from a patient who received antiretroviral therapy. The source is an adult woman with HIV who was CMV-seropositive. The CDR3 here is CASSLLSANTEAFF. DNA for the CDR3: TGTGCCAGCAGCCTGTTGTCAGCGAACACTGAAGCTTTCTTT.